A single sample is the source of the 3 T cell receptor beta chains below, sequenced in a study of a mutant IDH1 vaccine in newly diagnosed glioma. Their antigens remain unidentified. Documented time point: week 23, last vaccination. Vaccination used 300 ug of mutant IDH1 20-mer peptide per dose, with topical imiquimod. Here immunoSEQ multiplex PCR was the method, and the copy in TCRdb shows in-frame clones only, minus some. The sample consists of about 77,000 clones, roughly 85% of them appearing once. The sample here was PBMCs, taken from a glioma patient whose treatment included an IDH1 peptide vaccine. The receptors originated from a woman in her fifties or sixties with glioma.

The J gene is TRBJ2-2, the V gene TRBV5-1; D remains unclear. Germline assignment: CDR1 SGHRS and CDR2 YFSETQ. The CDR3 sequence is 16 residues long. V was trimmed by 4 bases and J by 4 bases, leaving 17 bases between them. CDR3 sequence reads: CASSPFLAPLTGELFF. The DNA of the CDR3 is TGCGCCAGCAGCCCTTTTTTGGCCCCGCTCACCGGGGAGCTGTTTTTT.

This clone was observed a handful of times. This chain joins TRBV11-3 and TRBJ1-1; D perhaps matches TRBD1 (5 bases). Germline V gene data show CDR1 as SGHNT and CDR2 as YENEEA. This CDR3 region has 14 residues. The V end lost 1 base, the J end lost 5 bases, and 11 bases lay between the germline ends. The DNA for the CDR3 is TGTGCCAGCAGCTTAGCCTCGGAGGGGACTGAAGCTTTCTTT. This codes for CASSLASEGTEAFF.

The gene calls are TRBV7-9 and TRBJ2-3; D possibly corresponds to TRBD1 (6 bases). There are 16 residues in the CDR3. CDR1 is SEHNR, CDR2 FQNEAQ, per germline (reference sequence). V dropped 2 bases and J dropped 6 bases, with 18 bases sitting between them. This CDR3 is CASSLIGGTDTDTQYF. The CDR3 DNA follows: TGTGCCAGCAGCTTAATAGGGGGTACAGATACTGATACGCAGTATTTT.